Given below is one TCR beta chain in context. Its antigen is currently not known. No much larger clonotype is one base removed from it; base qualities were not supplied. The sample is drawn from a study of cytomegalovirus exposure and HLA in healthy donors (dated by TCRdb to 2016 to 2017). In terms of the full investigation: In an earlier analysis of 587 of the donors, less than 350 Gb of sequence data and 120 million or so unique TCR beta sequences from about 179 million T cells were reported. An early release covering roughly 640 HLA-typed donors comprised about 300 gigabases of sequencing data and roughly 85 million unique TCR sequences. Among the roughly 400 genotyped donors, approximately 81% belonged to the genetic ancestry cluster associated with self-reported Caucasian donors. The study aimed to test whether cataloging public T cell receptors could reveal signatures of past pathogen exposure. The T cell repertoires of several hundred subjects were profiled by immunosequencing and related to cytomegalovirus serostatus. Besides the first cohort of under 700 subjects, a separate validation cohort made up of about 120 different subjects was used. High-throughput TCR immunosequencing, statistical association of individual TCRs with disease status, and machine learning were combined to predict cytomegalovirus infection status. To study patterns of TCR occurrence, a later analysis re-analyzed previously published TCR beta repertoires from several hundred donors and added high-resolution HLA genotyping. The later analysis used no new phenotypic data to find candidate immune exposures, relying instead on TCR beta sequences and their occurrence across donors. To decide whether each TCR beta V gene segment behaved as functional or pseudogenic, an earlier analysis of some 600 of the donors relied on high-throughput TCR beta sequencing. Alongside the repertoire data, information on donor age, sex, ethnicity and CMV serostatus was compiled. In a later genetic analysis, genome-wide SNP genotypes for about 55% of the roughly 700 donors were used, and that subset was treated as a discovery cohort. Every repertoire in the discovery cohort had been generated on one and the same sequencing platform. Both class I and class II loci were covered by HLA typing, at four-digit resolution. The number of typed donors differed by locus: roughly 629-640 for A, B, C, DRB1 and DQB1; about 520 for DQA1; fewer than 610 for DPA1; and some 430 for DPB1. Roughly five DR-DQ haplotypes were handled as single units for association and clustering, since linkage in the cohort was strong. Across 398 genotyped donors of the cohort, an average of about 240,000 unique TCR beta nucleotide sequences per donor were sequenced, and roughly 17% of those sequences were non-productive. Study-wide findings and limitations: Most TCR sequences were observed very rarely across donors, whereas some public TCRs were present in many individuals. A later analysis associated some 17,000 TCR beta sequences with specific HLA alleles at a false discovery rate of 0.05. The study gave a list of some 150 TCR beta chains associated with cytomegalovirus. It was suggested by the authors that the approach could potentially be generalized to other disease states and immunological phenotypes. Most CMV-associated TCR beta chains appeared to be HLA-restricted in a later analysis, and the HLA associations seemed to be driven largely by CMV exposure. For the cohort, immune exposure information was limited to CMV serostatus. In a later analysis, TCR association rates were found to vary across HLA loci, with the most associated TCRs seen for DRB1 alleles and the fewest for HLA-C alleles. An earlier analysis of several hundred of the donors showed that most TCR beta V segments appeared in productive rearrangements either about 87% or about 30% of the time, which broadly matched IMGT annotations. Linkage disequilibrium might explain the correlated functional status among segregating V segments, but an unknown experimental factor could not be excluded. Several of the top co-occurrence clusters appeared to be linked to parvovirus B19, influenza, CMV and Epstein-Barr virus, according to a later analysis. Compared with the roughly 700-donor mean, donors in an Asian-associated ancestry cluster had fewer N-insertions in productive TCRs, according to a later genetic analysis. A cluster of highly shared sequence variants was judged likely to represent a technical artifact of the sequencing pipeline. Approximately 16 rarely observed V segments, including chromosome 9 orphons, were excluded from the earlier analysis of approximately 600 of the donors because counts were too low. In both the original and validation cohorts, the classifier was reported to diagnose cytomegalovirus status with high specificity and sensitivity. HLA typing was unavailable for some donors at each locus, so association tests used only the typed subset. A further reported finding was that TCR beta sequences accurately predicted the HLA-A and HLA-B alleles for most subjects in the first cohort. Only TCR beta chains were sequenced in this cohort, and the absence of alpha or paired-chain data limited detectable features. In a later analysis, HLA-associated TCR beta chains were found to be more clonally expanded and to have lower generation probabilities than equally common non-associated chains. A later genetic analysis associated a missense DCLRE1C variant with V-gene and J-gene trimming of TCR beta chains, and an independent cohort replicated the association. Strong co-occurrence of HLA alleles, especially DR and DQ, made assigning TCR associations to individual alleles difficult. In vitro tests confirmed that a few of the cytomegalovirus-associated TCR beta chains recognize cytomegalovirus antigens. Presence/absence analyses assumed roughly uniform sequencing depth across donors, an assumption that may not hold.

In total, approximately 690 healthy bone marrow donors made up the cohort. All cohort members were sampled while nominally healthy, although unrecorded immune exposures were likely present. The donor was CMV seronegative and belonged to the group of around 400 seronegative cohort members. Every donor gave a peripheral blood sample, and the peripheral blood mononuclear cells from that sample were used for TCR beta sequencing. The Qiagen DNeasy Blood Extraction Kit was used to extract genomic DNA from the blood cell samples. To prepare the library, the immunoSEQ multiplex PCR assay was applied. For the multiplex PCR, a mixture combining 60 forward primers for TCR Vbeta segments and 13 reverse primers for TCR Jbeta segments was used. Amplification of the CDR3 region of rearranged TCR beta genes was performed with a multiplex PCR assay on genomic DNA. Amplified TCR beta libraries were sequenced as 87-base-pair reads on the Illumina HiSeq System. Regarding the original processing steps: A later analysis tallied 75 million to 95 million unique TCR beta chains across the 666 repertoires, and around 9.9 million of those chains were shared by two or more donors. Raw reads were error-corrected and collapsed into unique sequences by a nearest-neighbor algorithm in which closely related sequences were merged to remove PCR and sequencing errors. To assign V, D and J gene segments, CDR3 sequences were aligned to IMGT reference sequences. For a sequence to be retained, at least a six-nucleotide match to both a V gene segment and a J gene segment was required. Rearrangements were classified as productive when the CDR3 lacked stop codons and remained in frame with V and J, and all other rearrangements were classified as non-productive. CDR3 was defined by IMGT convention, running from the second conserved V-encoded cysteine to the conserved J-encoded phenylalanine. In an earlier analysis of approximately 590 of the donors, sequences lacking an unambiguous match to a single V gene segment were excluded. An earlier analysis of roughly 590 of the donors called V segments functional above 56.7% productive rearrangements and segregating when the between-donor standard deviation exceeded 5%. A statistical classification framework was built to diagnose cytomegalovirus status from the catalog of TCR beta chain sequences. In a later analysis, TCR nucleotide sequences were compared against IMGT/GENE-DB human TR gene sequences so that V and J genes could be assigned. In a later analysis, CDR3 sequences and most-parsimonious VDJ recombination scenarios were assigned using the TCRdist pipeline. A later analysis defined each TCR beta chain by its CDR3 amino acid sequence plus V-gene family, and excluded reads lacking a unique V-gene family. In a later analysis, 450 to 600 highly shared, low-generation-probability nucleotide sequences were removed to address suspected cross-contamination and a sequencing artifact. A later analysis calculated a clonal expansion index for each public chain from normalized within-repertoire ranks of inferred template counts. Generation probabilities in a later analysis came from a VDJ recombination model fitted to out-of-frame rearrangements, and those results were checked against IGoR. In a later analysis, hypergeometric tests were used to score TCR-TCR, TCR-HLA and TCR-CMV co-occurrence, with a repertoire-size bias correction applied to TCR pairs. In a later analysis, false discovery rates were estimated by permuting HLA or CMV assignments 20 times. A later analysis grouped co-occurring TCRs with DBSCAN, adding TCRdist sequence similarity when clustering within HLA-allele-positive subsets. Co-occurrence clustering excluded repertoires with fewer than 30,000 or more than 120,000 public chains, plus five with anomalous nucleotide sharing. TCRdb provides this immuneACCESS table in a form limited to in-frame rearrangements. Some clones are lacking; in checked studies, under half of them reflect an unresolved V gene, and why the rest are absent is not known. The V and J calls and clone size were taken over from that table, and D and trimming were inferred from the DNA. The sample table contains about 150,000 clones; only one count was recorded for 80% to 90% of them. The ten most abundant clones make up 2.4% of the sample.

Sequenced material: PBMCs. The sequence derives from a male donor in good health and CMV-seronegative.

This receptor has the CDR3 CSVEIGQGVGGYTF. The bases are TGCAGCGTTGAAATCGGCCAGGGGGTGGGAGGCTACACCTTC. The chain employs TRBV29-1 and TRBJ1-2, and TRBD1 aligns with 7 junction nucleotides. Including cysteine and phenylalanine, the CDR3 has 14 amino acids. The sequence is cut down to CDR3 DNA, 42 bases in frame from base 1. Trimming removed 2 bases from V and 8 bases from J; the gene matches leave 11 bases unexplained. CDR1 and CDR2, per the germline V gene, are SQVTM and ANQGSEA.